Below, 9 T cell receptor beta chains from the same sample are listed, as sequenced in a study of beta chain features in type 1 diabetes. Reverse transcribing all isolated RNA meant expressed TCRB transcripts were sequenced. The table came from immunoSEQ multiplex PCR; TCRdb's copy has only in-frame clones and leaves some out. This sample carries about 320,000 clones, 12% to 15% of them seen once, and the ten largest clones take roughly 6.7%. The specimen sequenced was central memory CD4+ T cells from blood. The receptors were sampled from a young man in good health.

This clone was counted a few times. This chain connects TRBV4-1 to TRBJ2-5; D possibly corresponds to TRBD2 (6 bases). Looked up from germline, CDR1 is MGHRA and CDR2 is YSYEKL. V lost 2 bases and J lost 5, with 18 bases in between. This CDR3 has 16 residues. In DNA, the CDR3 is TGCGCCAGCAGCCAATTCGCAAGCCTGGGGAGGGAGACCCAGTACTTC. Its translation is CASSQFASLGRETQYF.

This clone has just a few counts. V usage is TRBV7-9 and J usage is TRBJ1-2; 10 bases line up with TRBD1. Looked up from germline, CDR1 is SEHNR and CDR2 is FQNEAQ (reference sequence). The CDR3 is made up of 14 amino acids. The ends lost 7 bases at V and 7 bases at J; junction bases unmatched: 9. The CDR3 coding sequence is TGTGCCAGCACCCCGGGACAGGGGTTTGGTGGCTACACCTTC. Translation: CASTPGQGFGGYTF.

There are a few counts of this clone. V and J are TRBV5-6 and TRBJ2-5, with a possible D match to TRBD2 (6 bases). From germline, CDR1 is SGHDT and CDR2 YYEEEE. The CDR3 extends over 15 amino acids. The V gene lost 2 bases and the J gene lost 1 base, with 12 bases spanning the gap. CDR3 DNA sequence: TGTGCCAGCAGCTTATACGGTAGCGGCCAAGAGACCCAGTACTTC. Its protein is CASSLYGSGQETQYF.

In its sample, this clone was seen a few times. For the CDR3, the DNA is TGTGCCAGCAGCTCCAGGGGAAATGAAAAACTGTTTTTT. Translated, it gives CASSSRGNEKLFF. The chain combines TRBV5-6 with TRBJ1-4, with D perhaps matching TRBD1 (6 bases). Germline V gives CDR1 SGHDT, CDR2 YYEEEE. Between the trimmed V and J ends, which lost 3 bases and 5 bases, there was a span of 8 bases. The CDR3 has 13 amino acids.

The chain is built from TRBV5-6 and TRBJ1-5; unclear D gene. The CDR3 runs 14 residues. V was pared by 3 bases and J by 2 bases, with 9 bases between. Per the germline V gene, CDR1 is SGHDT and CDR2 is YYEEEE. The DNA of the CDR3 is TGTGCCAGCAGCTCCGGCGGGGGCAATCAGCCCCAGCATTTT. Residues: CASSSGGGNQPQHF.

This clone came up a few times. V usage is TRBV18 and J usage is TRBJ2-3, with D possibly being TRBD1 (6 bases). In germline, CDR1 is KGHSH, CDR2 LQKENI. Between the trimmed V and J ends, which lost 5 bases and 6 bases, there was a span of 12 bases. This CDR3 has 13 residues. The chain's CDR3 is CASSFRGGDTQYF. The CDR3 coding sequence is TGTGCCAGCTCATTCAGGGGCGGGGATACGCAGTATTTT.

The J gene is TRBJ2-5, the V gene TRBV19; TRBD2 matches 9 bases. CDR3 length: 17 residues. J gave up 2 bases and V 6 bases, and 13 bases lay outside the gene matches. Germline V gives CDR1 LNHDA, CDR2 SQIVND (reference sequence). Here the CDR3 reads CASSKRPSGIGQETQYF. The CDR3 DNA reads as TGTGCCAGTAGCAAACGGCCTAGCGGGATCGGTCAAGAGACCCAGTACTTC.

This clone was observed at least ten times. The V gene is TRBV21-1, the J gene TRBJ2-1; TRBD1, as called in the table, went unchecked against the DNA. TRBV21-1 is labeled a pseudogene. This CDR3 spans 11 amino acids. The DNA for the CDR3 is TGTGCCAGCACGACAAGCAATGAGCAGTTCTTC. Translating it yields CASTTSNEQFF.

This clone was detected a few times. V is TRBV7-2 and J is TRBJ2-3, with unresolved D. Per germline, CDR1 SGHTA and CDR2 FQGNSA. Trimming removed 5 bases at V and 0 bases at J, with 12 bases between. This CDR3 is built from 15 residues. CDR3 DNA: TGTGCCAGCAGCACTCGGCAGCCTAGCACAGATACGCAGTATTTT. Amino acid sequence: CASSTRQPSTDTQYF.